The present T cell receptor beta chain was sequenced within a study of blood T cell repertoires in COVID-19. Study context: Acute and convalescent COVID-19 specimens originated in the United States, Italy and Spain. From T cells, B-cell-depleted T cells, or PBMCs came the material, which was cDNA or gDNA.

Original data processing: It was from reference gene primer amplification that nucleated cell counts were estimated. Sequenced by immunoSEQ multiplex PCR; TCRdb stores in-frame clones only, minus some. The V and J calls and the clone size are those of that table, but D and trimming were determined from the DNA. The data hold fewer than 180,000 clones, with about 86% observed a single time. The material sequenced was peripheral blood. This TCR was recovered from a man between 70 and 80 years old with acute or convalescent COVID-19.

CDR3 loop: CASSLAGLGTDTQYF. CDR3 sequence (DNA): TGCGCCAGCAGCTTGGCCGGACTAGGCACAGATACGCAGTATTTT. The rearrangement joins TRBV5-1 to TRBJ2-3; 7 bases agree with TRBD2. Looked up from germline, CDR1 is SGHRS and CDR2 is YFSETQ. The CDR3 extends over 15 amino acids. With 0 bases clipped from V and 1 base from J, the junction kept 2 bases outside the gene matches.